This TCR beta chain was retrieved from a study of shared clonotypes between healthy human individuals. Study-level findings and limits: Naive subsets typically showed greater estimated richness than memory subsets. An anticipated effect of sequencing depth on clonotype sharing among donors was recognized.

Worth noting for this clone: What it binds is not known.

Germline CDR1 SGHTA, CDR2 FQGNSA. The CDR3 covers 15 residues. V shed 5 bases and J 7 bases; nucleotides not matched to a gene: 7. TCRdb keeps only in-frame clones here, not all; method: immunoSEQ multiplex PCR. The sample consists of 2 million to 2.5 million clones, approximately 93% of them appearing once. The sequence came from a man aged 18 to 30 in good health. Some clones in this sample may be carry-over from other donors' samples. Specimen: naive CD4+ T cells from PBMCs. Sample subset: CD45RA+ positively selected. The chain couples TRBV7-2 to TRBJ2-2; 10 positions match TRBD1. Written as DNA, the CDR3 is TGTGCCAGCAGCCCCGACAGGGGGCGCATCGGGGAGCTGTTTTTT. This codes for CASSPDRGRIGELFF.